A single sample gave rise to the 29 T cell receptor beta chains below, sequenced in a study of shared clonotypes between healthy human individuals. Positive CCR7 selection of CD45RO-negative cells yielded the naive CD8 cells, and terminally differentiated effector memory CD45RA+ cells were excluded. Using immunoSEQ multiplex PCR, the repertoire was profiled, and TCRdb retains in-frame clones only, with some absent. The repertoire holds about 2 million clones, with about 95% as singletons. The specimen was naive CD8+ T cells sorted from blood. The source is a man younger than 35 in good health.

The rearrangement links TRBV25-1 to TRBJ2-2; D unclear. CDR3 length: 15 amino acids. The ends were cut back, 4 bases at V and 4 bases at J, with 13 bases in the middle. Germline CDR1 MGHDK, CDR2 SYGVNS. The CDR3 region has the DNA TGTGCCAGCAGTGTGCAGGTGGTGGGCACCGGGGAGCTGTTTTTT. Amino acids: CASSVQVVGTGELFF.

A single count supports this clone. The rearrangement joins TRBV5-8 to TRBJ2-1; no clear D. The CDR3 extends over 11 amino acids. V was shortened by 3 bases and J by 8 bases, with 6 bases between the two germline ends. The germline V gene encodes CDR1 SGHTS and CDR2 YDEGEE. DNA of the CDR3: TGTGCCAGCAGCTACTATGATGAGCAGTTCTTC. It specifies CASSYYDEQFF.

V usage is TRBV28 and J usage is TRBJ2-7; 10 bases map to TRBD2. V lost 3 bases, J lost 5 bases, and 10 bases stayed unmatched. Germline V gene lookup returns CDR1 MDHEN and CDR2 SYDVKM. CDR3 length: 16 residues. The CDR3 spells CASSFTASGGFDEQYF. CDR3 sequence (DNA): TGTGCCAGCAGTTTTACGGCTAGCGGGGGATTCGACGAGCAGTACTTC.

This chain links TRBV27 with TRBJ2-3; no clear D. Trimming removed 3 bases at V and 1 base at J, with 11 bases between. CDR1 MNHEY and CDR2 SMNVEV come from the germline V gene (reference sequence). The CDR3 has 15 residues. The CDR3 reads CASSLVLPGTDTQYF. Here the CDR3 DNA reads TGTGCCAGCAGTTTGGTCTTGCCTGGCACAGATACGCAGTATTTT.

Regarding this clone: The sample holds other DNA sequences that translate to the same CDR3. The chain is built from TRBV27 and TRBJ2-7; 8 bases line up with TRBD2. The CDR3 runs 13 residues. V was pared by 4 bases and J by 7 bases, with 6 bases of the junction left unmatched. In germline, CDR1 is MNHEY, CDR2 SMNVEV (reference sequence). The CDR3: CASSSAGGYEQYF. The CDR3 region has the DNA TGTGCCAGCAGTTCGGCGGGGGGTTATGAGCAGTACTTC.

The CDR3 region is CASMTGSYNSPLHF. CDR3 coding DNA: TGTGCCAGCATGACAGGGAGCTATAATTCACCCCTCCACTTT. This chain uses TRBV27 with TRBJ1-6, with 7 bases fitting TRBD1. J lost 3 bases, V lost 7 bases, and 3 bases had no gene match. Germline CDR1 MNHEY, CDR2 SMNVEV (reference sequence). The CDR3 contains 14 residues.

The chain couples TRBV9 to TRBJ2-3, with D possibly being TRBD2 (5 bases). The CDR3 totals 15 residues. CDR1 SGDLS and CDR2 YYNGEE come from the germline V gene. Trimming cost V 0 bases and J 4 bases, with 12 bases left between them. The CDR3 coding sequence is TGTGCCAGCAGCGTAGACGGGCTAGCCCCAGATACGCAGTATTTT. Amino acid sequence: CASSVDGLAPDTQYF.

The CDR3 region is CATARDRGAENIQYF. The CDR3 DNA is TGTGCCACAGCAAGGGACAGGGGTGCTGAAAACATTCAGTACTTC. The chain employs TRBV19 and TRBJ2-4; 10 bases match TRBD1. Germline-derived CDR1 and CDR2 are LNHDA and SQIVND (reference sequence). This CDR3 region has 15 residues. V lost 10 bases and J lost 5; bases outside the gene matches: 11.

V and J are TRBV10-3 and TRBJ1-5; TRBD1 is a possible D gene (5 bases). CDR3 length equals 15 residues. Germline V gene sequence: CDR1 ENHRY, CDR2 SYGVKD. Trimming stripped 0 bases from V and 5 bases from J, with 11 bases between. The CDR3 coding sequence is TGTGCCATCAGTGAGTCGAGAGGAGGGGATCAGCCCCAGCATTTT. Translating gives CAISESRGGDQPQHF.

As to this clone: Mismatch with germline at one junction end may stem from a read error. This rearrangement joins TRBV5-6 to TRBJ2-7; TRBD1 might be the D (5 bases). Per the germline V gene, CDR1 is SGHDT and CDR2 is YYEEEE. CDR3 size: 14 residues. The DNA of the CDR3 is TGTGCCAGCAGCTTACAGGTGCGCTCCTTCGAGCAGTACTTC. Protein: CASSLQVRSFEQYF.

The CDR3: CASSPTVYLGTDTQYF. The CDR3 nucleotides are TGTGCCAGCAGCCCCACCGTATACCTGGGGACAGATACGCAGTATTTT. The genes are TRBV14 and TRBJ2-3; D ambiguous. The CDR3 loop spans 16 amino acids. The V end was cut by 4 bases, the J end by 3 bases, with 17 bases between. Germline V gene lookup returns CDR1 SGHDN and CDR2 FVKESK.

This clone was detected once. CDR3 protein: CASSEAGTGSSYEQYF. In nucleotides, the CDR3 is TGTGCCAGCAGCGAGGCCGGGACAGGATCCTCCTACGAGCAGTACTTC. This chain links TRBV9 with TRBJ2-7; 8 bases align to TRBD1. Looked up from germline, CDR1 is SGDLS and CDR2 is YYNGEE. The CDR3 is made up of 16 amino acids. The V gene end was trimmed by 3 bases and the J gene end by 0 bases; junction bases not matched to a gene: 8.

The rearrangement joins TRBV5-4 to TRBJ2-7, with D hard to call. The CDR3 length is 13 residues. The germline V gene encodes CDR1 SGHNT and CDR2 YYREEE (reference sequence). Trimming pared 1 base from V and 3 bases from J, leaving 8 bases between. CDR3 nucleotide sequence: TGTGCCAGCAGCTTGAGGATAGACTACGAGCAGTACTTC. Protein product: CASSLRIDYEQYF. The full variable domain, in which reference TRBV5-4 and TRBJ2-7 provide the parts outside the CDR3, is ETGVTQSPTHLIKTRGQQVTLRCSSQSGHNTVSWYQQALGQGPQFIFQYYREEENGRGNFPPRFSGLQFPNYSSELNVNALELDDSALYLCASSLRIDYEQYFGPGTRLTVT.

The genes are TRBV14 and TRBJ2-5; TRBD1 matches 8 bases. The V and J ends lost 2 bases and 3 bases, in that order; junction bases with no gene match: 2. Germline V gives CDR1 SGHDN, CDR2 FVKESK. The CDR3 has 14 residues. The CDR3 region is CASSQTGGKETQYF. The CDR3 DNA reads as TGTGCCAGCAGCCAAACAGGGGGGAAAGAGACCCAGTACTTC.

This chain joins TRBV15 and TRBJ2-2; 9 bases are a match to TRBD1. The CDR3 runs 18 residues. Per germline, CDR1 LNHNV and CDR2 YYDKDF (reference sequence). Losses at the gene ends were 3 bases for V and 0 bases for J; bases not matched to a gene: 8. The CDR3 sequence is CATSSGGTGSTNTGELFF. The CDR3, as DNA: TGTGCCACCAGCAGCGGGGGGACAGGGTCGACGAACACCGGGGAGCTGTTTTTT.

The CDR3 is CASSQDYGLHSYNEQFF. CDR3 DNA sequence: TGTGCCAGCAGCCAAGATTACGGACTCCATTCCTACAATGAGCAGTTCTTC. The chain is built from TRBV14 and TRBJ2-1, with D perhaps matching TRBD2 (5 bases). V was shortened by 0 bases and J by 1 base, with 13 bases between the two germline ends. CDR1 is SGHDN and CDR2 is FVKESK in the germline V gene. The CDR3 has 17 amino acids.

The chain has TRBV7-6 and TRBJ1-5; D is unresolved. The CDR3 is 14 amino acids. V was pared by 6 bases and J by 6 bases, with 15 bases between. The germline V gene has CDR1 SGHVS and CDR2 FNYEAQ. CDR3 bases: TGTGCCAGCAGAGAGCCTCTCGCAGGTCAGCCCCAGCATTTT. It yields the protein CASREPLAGQPQHF.

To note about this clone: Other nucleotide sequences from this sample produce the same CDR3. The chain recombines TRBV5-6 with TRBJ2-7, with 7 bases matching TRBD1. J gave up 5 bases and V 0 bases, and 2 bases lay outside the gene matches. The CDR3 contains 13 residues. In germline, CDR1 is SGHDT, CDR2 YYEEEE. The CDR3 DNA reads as TGTGCCAGCAGCTTGGGTCAGGGGGACGAGCAGTACTTC. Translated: CASSLGQGDEQYF.

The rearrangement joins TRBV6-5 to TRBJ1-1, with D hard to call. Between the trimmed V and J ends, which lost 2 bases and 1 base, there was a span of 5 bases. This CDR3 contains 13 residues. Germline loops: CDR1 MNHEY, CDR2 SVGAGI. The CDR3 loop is CASSYQKNTEAFF. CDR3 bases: TGTGCCAGCAGTTACCAGAAGAACACTGAAGCTTTCTTT.

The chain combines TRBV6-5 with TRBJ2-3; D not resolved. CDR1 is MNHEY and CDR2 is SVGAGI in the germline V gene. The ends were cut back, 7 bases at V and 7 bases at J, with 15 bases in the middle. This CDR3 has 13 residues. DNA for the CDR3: TGTGCCAGCACCCCAACTCCAATAAATACGCAGTATTTT. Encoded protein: CASTPTPINTQYF.

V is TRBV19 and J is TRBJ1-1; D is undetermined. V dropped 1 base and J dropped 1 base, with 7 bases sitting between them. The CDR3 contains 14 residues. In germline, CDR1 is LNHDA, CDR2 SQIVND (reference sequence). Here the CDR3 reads CASSIGGRNTEAFF. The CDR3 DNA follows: TGTGCCAGTAGTATAGGAGGTAGGAACACTGAAGCTTTCTTT.

CDR3 residues: CASSYGSPGELFF. CDR3 bases: TGTGCCAGCAGCTACGGTTCCCCCGGGGAGCTGTTTTTT. The genes are TRBV5-6 and TRBJ2-2; no clear D. Germline V lookup: CDR1 SGHDT, CDR2 YYEEEE. This CDR3 region has 13 residues. V shed 3 bases and J shed 6 bases, with 9 bases lying between them.

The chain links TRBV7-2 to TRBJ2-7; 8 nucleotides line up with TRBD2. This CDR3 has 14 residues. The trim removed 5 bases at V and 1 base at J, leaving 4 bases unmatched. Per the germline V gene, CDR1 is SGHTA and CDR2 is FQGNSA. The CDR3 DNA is TGTGCCAGCAGCGAGGGACTAGGTTCCTACGAGCAGTACTTC. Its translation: CASSEGLGSYEQYF.

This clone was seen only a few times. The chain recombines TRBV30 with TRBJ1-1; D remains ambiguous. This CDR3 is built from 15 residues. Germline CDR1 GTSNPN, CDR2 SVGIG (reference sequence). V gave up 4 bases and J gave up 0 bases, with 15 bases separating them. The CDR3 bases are TGTGCCTGGAATGGTGGCGAAACTATGAACACTGAAGCTTTCTTT. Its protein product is CAWNGGETMNTEAFF. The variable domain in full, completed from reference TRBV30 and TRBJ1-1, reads SQTIHQWPATLVQPVGSPLSLECTVEGTSNPNLYWYRQAAGRGLQLLFYSVGIGQISSEVPQNLSASRPQDRQFILSSKKLLLSDSGFYLCAWNGGETMNTEAFFGQGTRLTVV.

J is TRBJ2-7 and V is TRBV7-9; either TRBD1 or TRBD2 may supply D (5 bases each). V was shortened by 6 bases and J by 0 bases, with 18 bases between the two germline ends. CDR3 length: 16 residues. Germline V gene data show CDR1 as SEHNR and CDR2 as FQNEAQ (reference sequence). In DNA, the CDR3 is TGTGCCAGCAGTTCTACCGGGACGGCGAGCTCCTACGAGCAGTACTTC. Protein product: CASSSTGTASSYEQYF.

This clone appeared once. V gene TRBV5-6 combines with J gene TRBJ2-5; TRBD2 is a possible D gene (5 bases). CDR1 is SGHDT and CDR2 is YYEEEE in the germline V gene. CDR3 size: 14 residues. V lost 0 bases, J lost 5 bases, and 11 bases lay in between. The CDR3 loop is CASSLGDGMETQYF. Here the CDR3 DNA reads TGTGCCAGCAGCTTGGGTGACGGGATGGAGACCCAGTACTTC.

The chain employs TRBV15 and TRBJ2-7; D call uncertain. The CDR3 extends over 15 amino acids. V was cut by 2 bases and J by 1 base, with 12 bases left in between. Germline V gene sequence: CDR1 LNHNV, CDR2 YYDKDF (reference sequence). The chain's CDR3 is CATSRIFAGSYEQYF. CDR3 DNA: TGTGCCACCAGCAGAATATTCGCAGGTTCCTACGAGCAGTACTTC.

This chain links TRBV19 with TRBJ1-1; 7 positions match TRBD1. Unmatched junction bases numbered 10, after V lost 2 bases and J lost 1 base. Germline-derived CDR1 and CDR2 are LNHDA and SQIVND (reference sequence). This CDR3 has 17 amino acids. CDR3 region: CASSIRQGGPGNTEAFF. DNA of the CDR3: TGTGCCAGTAGTATACGGCAGGGGGGGCCGGGGAACACTGAAGCTTTCTTT.

The DNA of the CDR3 is TGTGCCAGCAGCTACTTGGAGACCGGGGAGCTGTTTTTT. It is translated as CASSYLETGELFF. The J gene is TRBJ2-2, the V gene TRBV7-2; D is unresolved. The CDR3 sequence is 13 residues long. Germline V gives CDR1 SGHTA, CDR2 FQGNSA. With 4 bases removed from V and 5 bases from J, the gap between germline ends came to 8 bases. Together with reference TRBV7-2 and TRBJ2-2, the CDR3 gives the full variable domain: GAGVSQSPSNKVTEKGKDVELRCDPISGHTALYWYRQSLGQGLEFLIYFQGNSAPDKSGLPSDRFSAERTGGSVSTLTIQRTQQEDSAVYLCASSYLETGELFFGEGSRLTVL.